This record looks at one T cell receptor (beta chain) sequence and its context. Its antigen remains unknown. The source of the sample is a study of T-cell memory formation after mild COVID-19. Study information: The two donors had largely donor-specific TCR clusters. Study results and limitations: Chiefly within CM and EM were the contracting CD4+ clones; CD8+ ones were within EMRA. Pre-infection memory contained some responding clones, which suggested that cross-reactive memory had joined.

The authors produced TCR alpha and TCR beta cDNA libraries with sample barcodes and UMIs by 5'RACE using constant-segment primers. TCRdb reprocessed the 5' RACE reads via MiXCR and lists one record per CDR3 protein. The sample lists approximately 440,000 distinct CDR3 sequences, 20% seen once, with around 8.4% in the top ten. CDR3 length equals 14 residues. The germline CDR1 and CDR2 sequences are SGHTA and FQGTGA. The V end lost 5 bases, the J end lost 4 bases, and 14 bases lay between the germline ends. What was sequenced was PBMCs or a T cell subset sorted from them (not recorded which). The TCR originated in an adult woman who had mild COVID-19 (a few samples of this study predate the infection). Cell type and time point are not known. The chain carries TRBV7-3 and TRBJ2-5, with D unresolved. The CDR3 DNA is TGTGCCAGCAGCCCATTTATAGGGTCAGAGACCCAGTACTTC. This translates into CASSPFIGSETQYF.